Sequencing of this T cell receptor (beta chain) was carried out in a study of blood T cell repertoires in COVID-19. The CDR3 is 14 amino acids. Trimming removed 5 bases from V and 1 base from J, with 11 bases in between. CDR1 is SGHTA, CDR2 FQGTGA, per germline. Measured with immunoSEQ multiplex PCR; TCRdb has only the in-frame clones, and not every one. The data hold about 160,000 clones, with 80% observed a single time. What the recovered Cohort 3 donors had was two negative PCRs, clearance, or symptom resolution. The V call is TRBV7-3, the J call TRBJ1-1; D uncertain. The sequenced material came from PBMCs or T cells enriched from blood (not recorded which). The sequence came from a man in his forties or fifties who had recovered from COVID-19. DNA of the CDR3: TGTGCCAGCAGCCCCGGTAATGCGAACACTGAAGCTTTCTTT. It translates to CASSPGNANTEAFF.